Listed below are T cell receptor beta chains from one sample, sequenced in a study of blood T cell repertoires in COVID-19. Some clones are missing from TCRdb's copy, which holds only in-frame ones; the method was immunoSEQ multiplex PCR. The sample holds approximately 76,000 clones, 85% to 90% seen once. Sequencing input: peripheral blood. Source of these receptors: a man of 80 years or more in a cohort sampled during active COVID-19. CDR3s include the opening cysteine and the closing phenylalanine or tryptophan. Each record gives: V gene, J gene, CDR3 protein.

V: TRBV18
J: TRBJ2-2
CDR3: CASSQGQLKTGELFF

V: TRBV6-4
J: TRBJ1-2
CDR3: CASSDSDIGYTF

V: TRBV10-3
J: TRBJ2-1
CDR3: CATLATQSSSYNEQFF

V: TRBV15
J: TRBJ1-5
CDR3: CATSAGQFSDQPQHF

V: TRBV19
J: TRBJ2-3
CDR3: CASRETGVGTQYF

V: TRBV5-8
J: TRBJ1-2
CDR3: CASSSTPGGSGYGYTF

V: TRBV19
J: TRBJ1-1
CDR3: CASSRGQGVNTEAFF

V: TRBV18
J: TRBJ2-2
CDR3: CASSPRTSGNTGELFF

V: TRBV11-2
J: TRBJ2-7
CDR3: CASSLSPGQGSEQYF

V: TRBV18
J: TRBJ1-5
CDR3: CASSPPATGNQPQHF

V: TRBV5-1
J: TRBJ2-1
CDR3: CASSYLTSGAANEQFF

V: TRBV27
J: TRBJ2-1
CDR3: CASSFVRGGHSYNEQFF

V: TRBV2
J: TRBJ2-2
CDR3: CASRPWGRGDTGELFF

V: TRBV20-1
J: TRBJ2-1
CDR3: CSARDSNEQFF

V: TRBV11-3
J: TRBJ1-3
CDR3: CASSLDSDGGSGNTIYF

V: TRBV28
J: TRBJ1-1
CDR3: CASSWRNEAFF

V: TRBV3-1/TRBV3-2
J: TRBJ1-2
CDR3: CASTFLNYGYTF

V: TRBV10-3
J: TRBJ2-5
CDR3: CAISESYQQETQYF

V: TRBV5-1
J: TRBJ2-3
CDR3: CASSLSSGGAGDTQYF

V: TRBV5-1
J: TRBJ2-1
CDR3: CASTYPSAEQFF

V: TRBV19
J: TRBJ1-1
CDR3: CASSIDLGNTGGTEAFF

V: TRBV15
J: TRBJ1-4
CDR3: CVTRGSATNEKLFF

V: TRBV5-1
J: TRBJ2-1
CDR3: CASSSRDRGYEQFF

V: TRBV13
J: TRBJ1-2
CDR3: CASSIAGTGHGYTF